One sample yielded the 11 T cell receptor beta chains listed below, sequenced in a study of CD8 T cells in acute hepatitis C reinfection. Time point defined: naive CD8 control sorted from an acute-time-point sample. Here immunoSEQ multiplex PCR was the method, and the copy in TCRdb shows in-frame clones only, minus some. This table holds around 36,000 clones, roughly 88% found once. The sample was naive CD8+ T cells from PBMCs. These receptors were taken from a young woman who spontaneously cleared hepatitis C infection.

The chain employs TRBV6-1 and TRBJ1-5; D may be TRBD1 (6 bases). The ends were cut back, 1 base at V and 0 bases at J, with 13 bases in the middle. The CDR3 spans 17 residues. CDR1 is MNHNS, CDR2 SASEGT, per germline. In DNA form, the CDR3 reads TGTGCCAGCAGTGAAGGTCGGGGGGCTGCTAGCAATCAGCCCCAGCATTTT. It yields the protein CASSEGRGAASNQPQHF.

The V and J genes are TRBV2 and TRBJ2-1; 8 bases align to TRBD1. The CDR3 covers 15 residues. With 1 base clipped from V and 3 bases from J, the junction kept 2 bases outside the gene matches. Germline CDR1 SNHLY, CDR2 FYNNEI. The CDR3 nucleotides read TGTGCCAGCAGTGAAGGGACAGGGATCTACAATGAGCAGTTCTTC. It translates to CASSEGTGIYNEQFF.

The V call is TRBV7-9, the J call TRBJ1-4; D not certain. This CDR3 is built from 14 residues. Trimming stripped 5 bases from V and 2 bases from J, with 9 bases between. Looked up from germline, CDR1 is SEHNR and CDR2 is FQNEAQ (reference sequence). CDR3 DNA: TGTGCCAGCAGCCCCCTGGACACTAATGAAAAACTGTTTTTT. It encodes CASSPLDTNEKLFF.

This rearrangement joins TRBV27 to TRBJ2-1; 7 bases agree with TRBD2. CDR1 and CDR2 from the germline V gene are MNHEY and SMNVEV (reference sequence). The V gene end was trimmed by 6 bases and the J gene end by 4 bases; junction bases not matched to a gene: 6. The CDR3 extends over 14 amino acids. This CDR3 reads CASRGRAEYNEQFF. The CDR3 DNA sequence: TGTGCCAGCAGGGGGAGGGCCGAGTACAATGAGCAGTTCTTC.

There are a few counts of this clone. CDR3 sequence (DNA): TGTGCCAGCAGCTTTGGGCAGGGAGCTAACTATGGCTACACCTTC. Its protein is CASSFGQGANYGYTF. The rearrangement uses TRBV7-9 and TRBJ1-2; tentative D call: TRBD1 (5 bases). The V gene lost 3 bases and the J gene lost 0 bases, with 11 bases spanning the gap. This CDR3 spans 15 amino acids. Germline loops: CDR1 SEHNR, CDR2 FQNEAQ (reference sequence).

The rearrangement links TRBV14 to TRBJ1-3; TRBD1 agrees at 8 bases. From germline, CDR1 is SGHDN and CDR2 FVKESK. The CDR3 contains 15 residues. Losses at the gene ends were 3 bases for V and 7 bases for J; bases not matched to a gene: 8. Written as DNA, the CDR3 is TGTGCCAGCAGCCACCCAGCCCGGACAGGGAACACCATATATTTT. Translating gives CASSHPARTGNTIYF.

The chain links TRBV19 to TRBJ1-3; D gene unclear. This CDR3 is 13 amino acids long. Germline CDR1 and CDR2: LNHDA and SQIVND (reference sequence). The V gene lost 3 bases and the J gene lost 3 bases, with 6 bases spanning the gap. CDR3 region: CASSMVLGNTIYF. For the CDR3, the DNA is TGTGCCAGTAGTATGGTCCTTGGAAACACCATATATTTT.

V is TRBV25-1 and J is TRBJ2-1, with 12 bases lining up with TRBD2. The CDR3 covers 17 residues. The V gene's germline CDR1 is MGHDK and CDR2 SYGVNS. V lost 4 bases to trimming and J lost 8 bases; unmatched junction nucleotides: 12. The CDR3 region has the DNA TGTGCCAGCAGTGCCCGATCCGGGACTAGCGGGCCCTATGAGCAGTTCTTC. Translation: CASSARSGTSGPYEQFF.

The chain employs TRBV2 and TRBJ1-2; no definite D call. The V end lost 4 bases, the J end lost 0 bases, and 6 bases lay between the germline ends. The CDR3 extends over 13 amino acids. The germline V gene encodes CDR1 SNHLY and CDR2 FYNNEI. CDR3 sequence: CASSVVANYGYTF. CDR3 in DNA: TGTGCCAGCAGTGTTGTAGCTAACTATGGCTACACCTTC.

The gene calls are TRBV18 and TRBJ2-1; weak D call: TRBD1 (5 bases). The CDR3 is 14 residues long. With 3 bases removed from V and 5 bases from J, the gap between germline ends came to 11 bases. In germline, CDR1 is KGHSH, CDR2 LQKENI. The CDR3 bases are TGTGCCAGCTCACCCGGGCAGGGCGACAATGAGCAGTTCTTC. It translates to CASSPGQGDNEQFF.

This clone is labeled as medium-sized. This sequence joins TRBV11-2 and TRBJ2-7, with 7 positions matching TRBD2. The CDR3 runs 16 residues. Germline trimming cut 4 bases from V and 3 bases from J; bases unmatched to any gene: 12. CDR1 is SGHAT and CDR2 is FQNNGV in the germline V gene. Written as DNA, the CDR3 is TGTGCCAGCAGCTCCCCGGGTAGCGGGCAAGTCTACGAGCAGTACTTC. Translated: CASSSPGSGQVYEQYF. Using reference TRBV11-2 and TRBJ2-7 for the parts outside the CDR3, the full variable domain is EAGVAQSPRYKIIEKRQSVAFWCNPISGHATLYWYQQILGQGPKLLIQFQNNGVVDDSQLPKDRFSAERLKGVDSTLKIQPAKLEDSAVYLCASSSPGSGQVYEQYFGPGTRLTVT.